Listed below are T cell receptor beta chains from one sample, sequenced in a study of shared clonotypes between healthy human individuals. Clones were sequenced by immunoSEQ multiplex PCR, and TCRdb holds only the in-frame ones, with some missing. This repertoire shows approximately 1.4 million clones, 98% found once; its top ten account for roughly 0.42%. Sequenced sample: naive CD4+ T cells sorted from blood. The receptors come from a man aged 25 to 45 in good health. CDR3s include the opening cysteine and the closing phenylalanine or tryptophan. Each record gives: J gene, D gene, clone size, V gene, CDR3 protein, CDR3 DNA. A D gene is named only where the DNA matches it firmly. Part of the rows lack a size; the others show once, few, many or a class for expanded clones.

>TRBJ2-7|TRBD1|.|TRBV9
CASSASGQGYEQYF
TGTGCCAGCAGCGCCTCGGGACAGGGCTACGAGCAGTACTTC
>TRBJ1-4|.|.|TRBV6-1
CASKGGGAANEKLFF
TGTGCCAGCAAAGGTGGGGGGGCGGCTAATGAAAAACTGTTTTTT
>TRBJ2-7|TRBD1|few|TRBV18
CASSPGDSYEQYF
TGTGCCAGCTCACCAGGGGACAGCTACGAGCAGTACTTC
>TRBJ1-4|.|.|TRBV27
CASSPWGEDEKLFF
TGTGCCAGCAGTCCTTGGGGGGAGGATGAAAAACTGTTTTTT
>TRBJ2-7|TRBD2|.|TRBV28
CASKGSGSSDEQYF
TGTGCCAGCAAGGGTAGCGGGAGTAGCGACGAGCAGTACTTC
>TRBJ2-1|.|.|TRBV10-1
CASSDPGRHNEQFF
TGCGCCAGCAGTGATCCAGGACGGCACAATGAGCAGTTCTTC
>TRBJ1-2|TRBD1|.|TRBV19
CASSTDRGLGYTF
TGTGCCAGTAGTACCGACAGGGGGCTCGGCTACACCTTC
>TRBJ2-1|TRBD2|.|TRBV27
CASSLFGLAERAEQFF
TGTGCCAGCAGTTTATTTGGACTAGCGGAAAGGGCTGAGCAGTTCTTC
>TRBJ2-3|TRBD2|.|TRBV5-1
CASSYSSGSSTDTQYF
TGCGCCAGCAGCTACTCTAGCGGCTCGTCCACAGATACGCAGTATTTT
>TRBJ2-7|TRBD2|.|TRBV19
CASSTSTYEQYF
TGTGCCAGTTCGACTAGCACCTACGAGCAGTACTTC
>TRBJ2-3|.|.|TRBV9
CASSPRGGGTDTQYF
TGTGCCAGCAGCCCCCGAGGGGGGGGCACAGATACGCAGTATTTT
>TRBJ1-4|.|.|TRBV30
CAWSTGQNEKLFF
TGTGCCTGGAGTACCGGACAGAATGAAAAACTGTTTTTT
>TRBJ2-1|.|.|TRBV23-1
CASSQGCRGFHNEQFF
TGCGCCAGCAGTCAAGGTTGCAGGGGATTCCACAATGAGCAGTTCTTC
>TRBJ2-7|TRBD1|.|TRBV11-3
CASSPGTGGSYEQYF
TGTGCCAGCAGCCCTGGGACAGGGGGCTCCTACGAGCAGTACTTC
>TRBJ1-5|.|.|TRBV5-6
CASSLLAQPQHF
TGTGCCAGCAGCTTACTGGCTCAGCCCCAGCATTTT
>TRBJ2-1|.|.|TRBV28
CASSPRFRPSVEQFF
TGTGCCAGCAGTCCTCGTTTCCGACCGTCTGTTGAGCAGTTCTTC
>TRBJ2-7|TRBD2|.|TRBV15
CATSGGGSGRSYEQYF
TGTGCCACCAGCGGTGGGGGTAGCGGGAGGAGCTACGAGCAGTACTTC
>TRBJ2-7|.|.|TRBV5-1
CASSLVGDEQYF
TGCGCCAGCAGCTTGGTAGGTGACGAGCAGTACTTC
>TRBJ2-5|.|.|TRBV5-1
CASSFRLLETQYF
TGCGCCAGCAGCTTTCGGCTCCTTGAGACCCAGTACTTC
>TRBJ2-7|.|.|TRBV19
CASSILPGRVVEQYF
TGTGCCAGTAGTATCTTACCGGGAAGGGTAGTCGAGCAGTACTTC
>TRBJ2-4|.|.|TRBV28
CASTSKRAGDSNIQYF
TGTGCCAGCACCTCCAAAAGGGCCGGGGACTCAAACATTCAGTACTTC
>TRBJ2-2|TRBD1|.|TRBV5-4
CASSVDRVATGELFF
TGTGCCAGCAGCGTTGACAGGGTAGCCACCGGGGAGCTGTTTTTT
>TRBJ2-1|.|.|TRBV15
CATSRFGGGEQFF
TGTGCCACCAGCAGATTTGGAGGGGGTGAGCAGTTCTTC
>TRBJ2-3|.|.|TRBV9
CASSVSSPPNTDTQYF
TGTGCCAGCAGCGTCAGCTCCCCACCAAACACAGATACGCAGTATTTT
>TRBJ1-3|.|.|TRBV9
CASAGSGNTIYF
TGTGCCAGCGCTGGCTCTGGAAACACCATATATTTT
>TRBJ2-3|TRBD2|once|TRBV4-2
CASSQVSAGADTQYF
TGTGCCAGCAGCCAAGTTTCGGCGGGAGCAGATACGCAGTATTTT
>TRBJ1-1|.|.|TRBV6-5
CASSYLRENTEAFF
TGTGCCAGCAGTTATTTAAGAGAGAACACTGAAGCTTTCTTT
>TRBJ2-1|.|.|TRBV11-3
CASSRGHEQFF
TGTGCCAGCAGTAGGGGTCATGAGCAGTTCTTC
>TRBJ2-3|.|.|TRBV11-2
CASSLGPVLVPDTQYF
TGTGCCAGCAGCTTAGGACCTGTTCTGGTCCCAGATACGCAGTATTTT
>TRBJ1-5|.|.|TRBV9
CASSPTGYSNQPQHF
TGTGCCAGCAGCCCAACAGGATATAGCAATCAGCCCCAGCATTTT
>TRBJ1-3|.|.|TRBV30
CAWSVLAPGNTIYF
TGTGCCTGGAGTGTTCTCGCACCTGGAAACACCATATATTTT
>TRBJ1-2|TRBD1|once|TRBV9
CASSVLDRVGYGYTF
TGTGCCAGCAGCGTATTGGACAGGGTCGGGTATGGCTACACCTTC
>TRBJ2-7|.|.|TRBV18
CASSPLPGTYEQYF
TGTGCCAGCTCACCACTTCCCGGAACATACGAGCAGTACTTC
>TRBJ1-3|.|.|TRBV5-1
CASSLAGTGNTIYF
TGCGCCAGCAGCTTGGCAGGGACTGGAAACACCATATATTTT
>TRBJ2-7|TRBD2|.|TRBV18
CASSLTSGSVGYEQYF
TGTGCCAGCTCGCTGACTAGCGGGTCCGTCGGCTACGAGCAGTACTTC
>TRBJ2-7|TRBD1|.|TRBV7-9
CASSFDRGLYEQYF
TGTGCCAGCAGCTTCGACAGGGGGCTCTACGAGCAGTACTTC
>TRBJ1-5|TRBD1|.|TRBV7-8
CASTLGQLNQPQHF
TGTGCCAGCACTCTGGGACAGCTCAATCAGCCCCAGCATTTT
>TRBJ1-1|.|.|TRBV5-8
CASSLLRKNTEAFF
TGTGCCAGCAGCTTGTTGCGGAAGAACACTGAAGCTTTCTTT
>TRBJ2-1|.|.|TRBV6-1
CASSVFRNEQFF
TGTGCCAGCAGTGTATTTCGGAATGAGCAGTTCTTC
>TRBJ2-5|.|.|TRBV9
CASSGRPYQETQYF
TGTGCCAGCAGCGGGAGACCGTACCAAGAGACCCAGTACTTC
>TRBJ2-1|TRBD2|.|TRBV7-3
CASSIRGGSSYNEQFF
TGTGCCAGCAGCATACGCGGCGGGAGCTCCTACAATGAGCAGTTCTTC
>TRBJ2-3|TRBD1|.|TRBV5-1
CASSQGQGSTDTQYF
TGCGCCAGCAGCCAAGGACAGGGGAGCACAGATACGCAGTATTTT
>TRBJ2-2|TRBD1|once|TRBV10-3
CAISEGQGATGELFF
TGTGCCATCAGTGAGGGACAGGGAGCCACCGGGGAGCTGTTTTTT
>TRBJ2-7|TRBD2|few|TRBV7-2
CASSLVAGAYEQYF
TGTGCCAGCAGCTTAGTAGCGGGGGCCTACGAGCAGTACTTC
>TRBJ2-1|.|.|TRBV10-2
CASSEPGSVGSYNEQFF
TGCGCCAGCAGTGAGCCCGGTTCGGTGGGATCCTACAATGAGCAGTTCTTC
>TRBJ2-6|.|.|TRBV5-1
CASSPTTQSPLTANVLTF
TGCGCCAGCAGCCCTACGACCCAGTCACCTCTGACGGCCAACGTCCTGACTTTC
>TRBJ2-3|.|.|TRBV29-1
CSVESGTDTQYF
TGCAGCGTTGAATCTGGCACAGATACGCAGTATTTT
>TRBJ2-7|TRBD2|.|TRBV5-4
CASSLAGTSGMGHEQYF
TGTGCCAGCAGCTTGGCCGGGACTAGCGGGATGGGACACGAGCAGTACTTC
>TRBJ2-2|.|.|TRBV5-8
CASHWELFF
TGTGCCAGCCATTGGGAGCTGTTTTTT
>TRBJ2-5|.|.|TRBV5-1
CASSLDQPQETQYF
TGCGCCAGCAGCTTGGACCAGCCACAAGAGACCCAGTACTTC
>TRBJ1-1|.|.|TRBV28
CASSLSGWNTEAFF
TGTGCCAGCAGTTTAAGCGGGTGGAACACTGAAGCTTTCTTT
>TRBJ2-5|.|.|TRBV7-2
CASSVTGTQETQYF
TGTGCCAGCAGCGTTACAGGTACCCAAGAGACCCAGTACTTC
>TRBJ2-2|TRBD1|.|TRBV5-1
CASSLVQGATGELFF
TGCGCCAGCAGCTTGGTACAGGGGGCTACCGGGGAGCTGTTTTTT
>TRBJ2-5|.|few|TRBV5-4
CASSLGLQETQYF
TGTGCCAGCAGCTTGGGACTACAAGAGACCCAGTACTTC
>TRBJ2-1|.|once|TRBV4-2
CASSQDNLGTGNNEQFF
TGTGCCAGCAGCCAGGATAACCTCGGGACTGGCAACAATGAGCAGTTCTTC
>TRBJ2-3|TRBD2|.|TRBV5-6
CASTGSGRGTDTQYF
TGTGCCAGCACCGGTAGCGGGAGGGGGACAGATACGCAGTATTTT
>TRBJ1-3|.|.|TRBV18
CASSPGTPNSGNTIYF
TGTGCCAGCTCACCCGGGACACCAAACTCTGGAAACACCATATATTTT